This paragraph covers one T cell receptor (beta chain) sequence. Its antigen remains unidentified. This CDR3 region has 14 residues. After removal of 2 bases from V and 10 bases from J, the junction contained 2 bases not matched to a gene. Germline V gene lookup returns CDR1 MRHNA and CDR2 SNTAGT. PCR was performed using 60 Vbeta and 13 Jbeta primers. Data came from immunoSEQ multiplex PCR; TCRdb stores just in-frame clones and leaves some out. This table lists 100,000 to 150,000 clones. These data come from a study of cytomegalovirus exposure and HLA in healthy donors. Study outcomes and limitations: Reports indicate that TCR beta sequences accurately predicted the HLA-A and HLA-B alleles of most subjects. Rarity held for most TCR sequences, but there were some public TCRs that occurred in many donors. For TCR beta chains, V- and J-gene trimming was later linked to a missense DCLRE1C variant.

The TCR sequence derives from a woman in her 40s in good health and CMV-seronegative. The specimen sequenced was PBMCs. The chain recombines TRBV6-4 with TRBJ1-6; TRBD1 agrees at 10 bases. CDR3 nucleotide sequence: TGTGCCAGCAGTGACACGACAGGGGGCTCACCCCTCCACTTT. Amino acid sequence: CASSDTTGGSPLHF.